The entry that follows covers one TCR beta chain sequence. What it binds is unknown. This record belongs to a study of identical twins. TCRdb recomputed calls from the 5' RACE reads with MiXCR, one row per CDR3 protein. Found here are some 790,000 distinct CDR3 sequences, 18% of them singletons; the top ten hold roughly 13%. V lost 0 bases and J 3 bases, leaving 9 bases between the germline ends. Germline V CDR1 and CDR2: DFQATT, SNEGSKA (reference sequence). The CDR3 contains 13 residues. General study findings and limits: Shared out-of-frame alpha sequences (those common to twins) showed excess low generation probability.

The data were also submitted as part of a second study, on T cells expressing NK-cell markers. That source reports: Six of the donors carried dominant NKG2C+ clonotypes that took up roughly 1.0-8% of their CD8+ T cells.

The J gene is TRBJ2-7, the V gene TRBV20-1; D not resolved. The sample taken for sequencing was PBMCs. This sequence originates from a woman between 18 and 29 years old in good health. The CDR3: CSARDRRHYEQYF. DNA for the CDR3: TGCAGTGCTAGAGATCGGCGTCACTACGAGCAGTACTTC.